This paragraph covers one T cell receptor beta chain sequence. The target of this receptor is not known. No base quality values were provided; no much bigger clone lies one nucleotide off. As encoded in the germline V gene (reference sequence), CDR1 is MNHEY while CDR2 is SMNVEV. V was cut back by 2 bases and J by 5 bases, leaving a gap of 18 bases between them. The CDR3, cysteine through phenylalanine, is 16 amino acids long. Only the CDR3 DNA stays, 48 bases, in frame from base 1. Explained via the paper, the time point label denotes: blood 2 weeks post-SBRT. The sample's treatment or condition label, in plain terms: 15 Gy SBRT to primary tumor, nephrectomy 4 weeks later. To follow tumor-enriched clonotypes, peripheral blood was collected serially from radiation-treated patients at baseline and again at 2 weeks and 4 weeks after SBRT. Renal cell carcinoma with clear cell pathology was present in all patients. Genomic DNA for TCR sequencing was prepared using the QIAamp DNA Blood Mini Kit (Qiagen). The analyses included just those samples that passed every quality control check.

This sample is part of a study of radiation and T cells in renal cell carcinoma (dated by TCRdb to 2020 to 2022). Regarding the complete study: The samples were obtained from a clinical trial, where primary renal cell carcinomas were treated with 15 Gy stereotactic body radiation therapy and then removed by nephrectomy 4 weeks afterward. A total of 53 samples underwent TCR beta sequencing, made up of 26 tumors and around 27 peripheral blood samples. Across all 50 or so samples, around 4,000,000 unique CDR3 nucleotide sequences encoding 2.5 million to 3 million unique CDR3 amino acid sequences were identified. Summary of the overall study and its limitations: Changes in the blood repertoire were not tracked past 4 weeks after treatment. In blood, the top tumor clonotypes increased from baseline to 2 weeks after radiation and then shrank by 4 weeks, which suggests a temporary expansion of tumor-resident clones. The single-armed trial design could not address effects of radiation dose or scheduling on the TCR repertoire. Because pretreatment tumor biopsies were not available, the baseline intratumoral presence of clonotypes could not be determined.

TCR beta libraries were generated from genomic DNA with the immunoSEQ kit, following the manufacturer's recommendations. For library preparation, a first multiplex PCR was performed with proprietary primers, followed by a second PCR in which unique barcodes were added, and bead cleanups were performed after each round. A kit-provided positive control reaction and a negative control reaction were included in every sample batch. The final libraries underwent checking on an Agilent 4200 TapeStation D1000 ScreenTape, volumetric pooling, and quantification by qPCR. An Illumina NextSeq500 fitted with a MidOutput 150-cycle cartridge performed the sequencing, running 156 Read1 cycles and 15 Index1 cycles with the kit's custom primers. The pooled library was loaded at roughly 0.96 pM, with an approximately 21% PhiX control spiked in. In the original analysis: Vendor-processed data were analyzed in R, and a clonotype was defined as all T cells sharing the same CDR3 nucleotide sequence. In the clone abundance analyses, frequencies were normalized to the 10,000 most abundant clones in each sample. Public T cell clones, which averaged fewer than five per sample, were excluded before analysis. Tumor-enriched clonotypes and baseline blood-enriched clonotypes were defined as those with an abundance difference of at least 32-fold between compartments. A beta-binomial differential abundance model was used to identify clonotypes that were expanded or contracted between blood time points. Tumor-blood repertoire similarity was measured with the Baroni-Urbani and Buser coefficient, and group comparisons used two-tailed Wilcoxon tests in R. The immuneACCESS repertoire file appears here via TCRdb, limited to in-frame rearrangements. These files lack a portion of the clones; in checked studies, under half of the deficit traces to unresolved V genes, and the cause of the others is not known. That table is the source of V, J and clone size, and D and trimming were worked out from the DNA. Within this sample are about 130,000 clones, with approximately 85% of them counted one time only. Of the sample, 5.8% is held by the ten largest clones.

This material consisted of blood, taken from a patient whose treatment included radiotherapy and nephrectomy. This receptor was obtained from a man aged 50 or older with renal cell carcinoma. The rearranged segments are TRBV27 and TRBJ2-5; the D gene is possibly TRBD2, with 6 bases matching. The nucleotide sequence reads TGTGCCAGCAGTTTAGATACTAGCCGAAGAATTGAGACCCAGTACTTC. This encodes CASSLDTSRRIETQYF.